This TCR beta chain is from a study of tumor-infiltrating lymphocytes in primary liver carcinoma. Synthesis of TCR beta cDNA was carried out from 500 ng total RNA with a constant-region primer. Three rounds of nested multiplex PCR with slightly modified ARM-PCR produced TCR beta libraries. The first two PCR rounds used TRBV1-TRBV30 primers with a Cbeta primer, approximately 10 cycles each. A single record per CDR3 protein comes from TCRdb applying MiXCR to the multiplex PCR reads. Of 180,000 or so distinct CDR3 sequences listed, less than 65% were seen once; the top ten hold 65% to 80%. Deletions cut 5 bases from V and 5 bases from J, with 16 bases between. The V gene's germline CDR1 is SGHNT and CDR2 YENEEA. This CDR3 region has 15 residues. The authors took blood RNA from unsorted whole blood and also extracted germline DNA.

The sequence derives from a man in his forties or fifties with primary liver carcinoma and hepatitis B virus infection. V is TRBV11-3 and J is TRBJ2-1; either TRBD1 or TRBD2 may fit D (5 bases each). Sequencing was done on a sample of peripheral blood. The CDR3 reads CASSAGDAVDNEQFF. CDR3 DNA: TGTGCCAGCAGCGCCGGGGACGCAGTAGACAATGAGCAGTTCTTC.